The 27 T cell receptor beta chains below all came from one sample that was sequenced in a study of blood T cell repertoires in COVID-19. Repertoires were generated with immunoSEQ multiplex PCR, while TCRdb's copy carries only in-frame clones and drops some. The sample carries roughly 220,000 clones, approximately 80% recorded once. The sequenced material came from peripheral blood. The receptors originated from a woman between 40 and 50 years old who had recovered from COVID-19.

V gene TRBV2 combines with J gene TRBJ2-7; 7 positions match TRBD1. Trimming removed 6 bases from V and 2 bases from J; junction bases left unmatched: 10. The CDR3 contains 15 residues. The germline V gene has CDR1 SNHLY and CDR2 FYNNEI. CDR3 sequence (DNA): TGTGCCAGCAGGGCGAACAGGGGAAGGGCCTACGAGCAGTACTTC. It encodes CASRANRGRAYEQYF.

This clone was counted once. The chain employs TRBV10-3 and TRBJ1-2; the D is unclear. Trimming took 0 bases from V and 4 from J, leaving 12 bases between them. CDR1 is ENHRY and CDR2 is SYGVKD in the germline V gene. The CDR3 length is 15 residues. As DNA, the CDR3 is TGTGCCATCAGTGAGTCAGTCAGTACCTTCTATGGCTACACCTTC. Amino acid sequence: CAISESVSTFYGYTF.

The V and J genes are TRBV27 and TRBJ1-5, with D uncertain. There are 13 residues in the CDR3. V shed 10 bases and J shed 6 bases, with 16 bases lying between them. From germline, CDR1 is MNHEY and CDR2 SMNVEV (reference sequence). CDR3 sequence reads: CATSNGGSQPQHF. Here the CDR3 DNA reads TGTGCCACTAGCAACGGAGGGAGTCAGCCCCAGCATTTT.

The chain links TRBV7-3 to TRBJ2-3, with TRBD1 matching over 7 bases. Germline V CDR1 and CDR2: SGHTA, FQGTGA. The ends lost 5 bases at V and 5 bases at J; junction bases unmatched: 10. The CDR3 extends over 15 amino acids. CDR3 nucleotide sequence: TGTGCCAGCAGCCAGACAGGGAAGGGGAGAGATACGCAGTATTTT. This gives the protein CASSQTGKGRDTQYF. The entire variable domain, with the rest obtained from reference TRBV7-3 and TRBJ2-3, is as follows: GAGVSQTPSNKVTEKGKYVELRCDPISGHTALYWYRQSLGQGPEFLIYFQGTGAADDSGLPNDRFFAVRPEGSVSTLKIQRTERGDSAVYLCASSQTGKGRDTQYFGPGTRLTVL.

The rearrangement uses TRBV5-1 and TRBJ2-1; tentatively, D is TRBD1 (7 bases). Germline V CDR1 and CDR2: SGHRS, YFSETQ. The CDR3 length is 16 residues. V lost 0 bases and J 4 bases, leaving 14 bases between the germline ends. CDR3 in DNA: TGCGCCAGCAGCTTGGATGGAGGGGGCTTGTACAATGAGCAGTTCTTC. It codes for CASSLDGGGLYNEQFF.

The rearrangement links TRBV11-2 to TRBJ2-7; TRBD2 might be the D (6 bases). The CDR3 covers 13 residues. Germline loops: CDR1 SGHAT, CDR2 FQNNGV. Trimming cost V 3 bases and J 1 base, with 7 bases left between them. The CDR3 nucleotides are TGTGCCAGCAGCTTCGGGGGATCCTACGAGCAGTACTTC. This sequence encodes CASSFGGSYEQYF.

This clone showed up just a few times. CDR3 in DNA: TGTGCCAGCAGCCGGACAGGGGGCTCCTACAATGAGCAGTTCTTC. It is translated as CASSRTGGSYNEQFF. This rearrangement joins TRBV28 to TRBJ2-1; 10 bases are shared with TRBD1. The CDR3 length is 15 residues. Germline assignment: CDR1 MDHEN and CDR2 SYDVKM. V trimming: 6 bases; J trimming: 0 bases; junction bases outside the gene matches: 2.

The chain carries TRBV18 and TRBJ2-7; the D gene is possibly TRBD1 (8 bases). Trimming cost V 3 bases and J 4 bases, with 19 bases left between them. CDR1 and CDR2 (germline): KGHSH, LQKENI. This CDR3 contains 16 residues. This chain's CDR3 is CASSPGGTGGLYEQYF. For the CDR3, the DNA is TGTGCCAGCTCACCGGGGGGGACAGGAGGGCTATACGAGCAGTACTTC.

The CDR3 DNA reads as TGCAGCGTTGTTCCGGGGGGATGGACTGAAGCTTTCTTT. It codes for CSVVPGGWTEAFF. The rearrangement links TRBV29-1 to TRBJ1-1; a possible D gene is TRBD1 (5 bases). V was pared by 4 bases and J by 5 bases, with 14 bases between. The CDR3 spans 13 residues. Germline V gives CDR1 SQVTM, CDR2 ANQGSEA.

This clone was observed many times. The chain carries TRBV7-3 and TRBJ1-1; 9 nucleotides line up with TRBD1. From germline, CDR1 is SGHTA and CDR2 FQGTGA. The CDR3 runs to 15 residues. V lost 4 bases, J lost 3 bases, and 6 bases stayed unmatched. CDR3 DNA: TGTGCCAGCAGCTCCGGGACAGGGAAGGACACTGAAGCTTTCTTT. This translates into CASSSGTGKDTEAFF.

This chain connects TRBV4-3 to TRBJ1-3; D is unclear. This CDR3 contains 14 residues. V gave up 5 bases and J gave up 0 bases, with 8 bases separating them. Germline loops: CDR1 LGHNA, CDR2 YSLEER. CDR3 region: CASSVDTSGNTIYF. The CDR3 DNA reads TGCGCCAGCAGCGTAGACACCTCTGGAAACACCATATATTTT.

This rearrangement joins TRBV5-4 to TRBJ2-2; 10 nucleotides match TRBD2. The J segment lost 4 bases and the V segment lost 0 bases, leaving 6 bases of the junction unmatched. Germline V gene data show CDR1 as SGHNT and CDR2 as YYREEE (reference sequence). The CDR3 runs 17 residues. Written as DNA, the CDR3 is TGTGCCAGCAGCTTGGCCGGCCAGCGGGGGGGCACCGGGGAGCTGTTTTTT. Protein product: CASSLAGQRGGTGELFF.

This chain uses TRBV6-6 with TRBJ2-7; 9 bases agree with TRBD1. CDR1 and CDR2 (germline): MNHNY, SVGAGI (reference sequence). The CDR3 has 16 residues. The trim removed 0 bases at V and 5 bases at J, leaving 8 bases unmatched. CDR3 region: CASSYSGGQGFHEQYF. The CDR3, as DNA: TGTGCCAGCAGTTACTCGGGGGGACAGGGTTTCCACGAGCAGTACTTC.

The genes are TRBV5-6 and TRBJ1-3; no reliable D call. The ends were cut back, 0 bases at V and 0 bases at J, with 7 bases in the middle. The germline V gene encodes CDR1 SGHDT and CDR2 YYEEEE. The CDR3 sequence is 15 residues long. CDR3 loop: CASSLDADSGNTIYF. The CDR3 nucleotides read TGTGCCAGCAGCTTGGATGCAGACTCTGGAAACACCATATATTTT.

The chain employs TRBV10-3 and TRBJ1-6, with D possibly matching TRBD1 (6 bases). Trimming removed 10 bases from V and 10 bases from J, with 17 bases in between. Looked up from germline, CDR1 is ENHRY and CDR2 is SYGVKD. The CDR3 consists of 13 residues. The CDR3 is CATRQDPKSPLHF. CDR3 in DNA: TGTGCCACGCGACAGGACCCTAAGTCACCCCTCCACTTT.

V is TRBV28 and J is TRBJ1-1; no clear D gene. Deletions cut 7 bases from V and 5 bases from J, with 8 bases between. The CDR3 runs to 11 residues. Germline V gene data show CDR1 as MDHEN and CDR2 as SYDVKM. The CDR3 region has the DNA TGTGCCAGCATGAGGGTGACTGAAGCTTTCTTT. Translated, it gives CASMRVTEAFF.

The rearrangement joins TRBV2 to TRBJ2-2, with 7 bases aligning to TRBD2. The trim removed 5 bases at V and 5 bases at J, leaving 5 bases unmatched. This CDR3 region has 14 residues. Germline V lookup: CDR1 SNHLY, CDR2 FYNNEI. The CDR3 bases are TGTGCCAGCAGTCTACGAGCGGGGACCGGGGAGCTGTTTTTT. Protein sequence: CASSLRAGTGELFF.

This chain uses TRBV19 with TRBJ2-1, with 8 bases that match TRBD2. CDR1 and CDR2 from the germline V gene are LNHDA and SQIVND (reference sequence). Germline trimming cut 1 base from V and 4 bases from J; bases unmatched to any gene: 9. The CDR3 totals 17 residues. The CDR3 region is CASSIGTSPRLYNEQFF. In DNA form, the CDR3 reads TGTGCCAGTAGTATAGGGACTAGCCCCCGTCTTTACAATGAGCAGTTCTTC.

This chain joins TRBV27 and TRBJ1-6; D gene ambiguous. This CDR3 comprises 18 residues. The V end was cut by 4 bases, the J end by 7 bases, with 23 bases between. CDR1 is MNHEY, CDR2 SMNVEV, per germline (reference sequence). CDR3 sequence reads: CASSSTRTPYGLNSPLHF. As DNA, the CDR3 is TGTGCCAGCAGTTCAACTCGGACTCCCTATGGCCTAAATTCACCCCTCCACTTT.

The chain joins TRBV25-1 to TRBJ1-2; D remains unclear. The germline gives CDR1 MGHDK, CDR2 SYGVNS. This CDR3 is built from 13 residues. Trimming took 2 bases from V and 4 from J, leaving 8 bases between them. CDR3 DNA sequence: TGTGCCAGCAGTGAAGTCGGCGGCTATGGCTACACCTTC. Translating gives CASSEVGGYGYTF.

This chain uses TRBV11-3 with TRBJ1-2, with 7 bases fitting TRBD1. CDR1 SGHNT and CDR2 YENEEA come from the germline V gene. This CDR3 is built from 15 residues. Trimming cost V 4 bases and J 4 bases; bases outside gene matches: 9. CDR3 region: CASSSTGEDGYGYTF. CDR3 DNA sequence: TGTGCCAGCAGCTCAACAGGGGAAGATGGCTATGGCTACACCTTC.

J is TRBJ1-1 and V is TRBV19; D remains unclear. Looked up from germline, CDR1 is LNHDA and CDR2 is SQIVND (reference sequence). Trimming took 4 bases from V and 5 from J, leaving 14 bases between them. The CDR3 is 14 residues long. CDR3 protein: CASSKAGGSTEAFF. The CDR3 nucleotides are TGTGCCAGTAGTAAAGCAGGAGGGAGTACTGAAGCTTTCTTT.

The chain employs TRBV4-3 and TRBJ2-3; D is ambiguous. Germline loops: CDR1 LGHNA, CDR2 YSLEER. Trimming removed 4 bases at V and 4 bases at J, with 9 bases between. This CDR3 has 13 residues. CDR3: CASSRQAPDTQYF. DNA of the CDR3: TGCGCCAGCAGCCGTCAGGCTCCAGATACGCAGTATTTT.

The chain is built from TRBV20-1 and TRBJ2-7; D remains ambiguous. This CDR3 comprises 15 residues. The germline gives CDR1 DFQATT, CDR2 SNEGSKA (reference sequence). Trimming took off 3 bases at V and 3 bases at J, with 18 bases between the two ends. This chain's CDR3 is CSASLVTAFDYEQYF. In DNA, the CDR3 is TGCAGTGCTAGTCTTGTGACTGCCTTCGACTACGAGCAGTACTTC.

As DNA, the CDR3 is TGTGCCAGCAGTTTATGGACAGGGGGGGTCACCGGGGAGCTGTTTTTT. Translation: CASSLWTGGVTGELFF. This chain connects TRBV27 to TRBJ2-2; 10 bases align to TRBD1. Germline CDR1 reads MNHEY; CDR2 reads SMNVEV (reference sequence). This CDR3 has 16 amino acids. V lost 1 base, J lost 4 bases, and 3 bases stayed unmatched.

This rearrangement joins TRBV29-1 to TRBJ1-1; D gene ambiguous. The CDR3 has 14 residues. Trimming cost V 7 bases and J 9 bases, with 24 bases left between them. Germline V CDR1 and CDR2: SQVTM, ANQGSEA. Here the CDR3 reads CSADEASQTSKAFF. The CDR3 DNA follows: TGCAGCGCTGACGAGGCCAGTCAAACCTCTAAAGCTTTCTTT.

The chain is built from TRBV7-8 and TRBJ2-7; D not resolved. The CDR3 is 14 amino acids. The V and J ends lost 5 bases and 0 bases respectively, with 11 bases between them. Germline V CDR1 and CDR2: SGHVS, FQNEAQ. DNA for the CDR3: TGTGCCAGCAGCCGACCTCCAGTCTCCTACGAGCAGTACTTC. It encodes CASSRPPVSYEQYF.